A single sample gave rise to the 19 T cell receptor beta chains below, sequenced in a study of human T cells and chemical hapten exposure. MiXCR, run by TCRdb on the RACE reads, gives a single entry per CDR3 protein. Counted here are approximately 80,000 distinct CDR3 sequences, over 6% occurring once; the ten biggest clones make up 1.5% to 1.7%. Time point of the sample: patch test 1, 2 weeks after DPC sensitization. Treatment defined: therapeutic diphenylcyclopropenone sensitization with weekly scalp DPC. This sample comprised whole blood, obtained in connection with sensitization to the hapten diphenylcyclopropenone (DPC). These receptor sequences come from a woman aged 30 to 39 with alopecia areata. Some clones in this sample may be carry-over from other donors' samples.

This clonotype is labeled medium-sized. The chain employs TRBV20-1 and TRBJ1-2; D possibly corresponds to TRBD1 (5 bases). Per the germline V gene, CDR1 is DFQATT and CDR2 is SNEGSKA (reference sequence). V was trimmed by 6 bases and J by 6 bases, leaving 17 bases between them. This CDR3 region has 13 residues. CDR3 nucleotide sequence: TGCAGTGCGGTTTTTTGGGGAGGGGATGGCTACACCTTC. As protein: CSAVFWGGDGYTF.

This clonotype has a handful of counts. The V and J genes are TRBV30 and TRBJ1-2, with D possibly being TRBD1 (6 bases). There are 12 residues in the CDR3. V gave up 5 bases and J gave up 9 bases, with 16 bases separating them. The germline V gene encodes CDR1 GTSNPN and CDR2 SVGIG (reference sequence). The CDR3 here is CAWDTTGGRYTF. As DNA, the CDR3 is TGTGCCTGGGACACGACAGGAGGACGCTACACCTTC.

The rearrangement uses TRBV29-1 and TRBJ2-7; 9 nucleotides agree with TRBD2. This CDR3 has 15 amino acids. V dropped 1 base and J dropped 3; count of bases not matched to a gene: 7. Germline V gene data show CDR1 as SQVTM and CDR2 as ANQGSEA. The CDR3 region is CSVEVGAGGDYEQYF. DNA for the CDR3: TGCAGCGTTGAAGTTGGGGCGGGGGGGGACTACGAGCAGTACTTC.

To note about this clonotype: One end of the junction varies from germline; a read error may be responsible. This sequence joins TRBV18 and TRBJ1-1; 9 nucleotides line up with TRBD1. Germline CDR1 is KGHSH and CDR2 is LQKENI. This CDR3 is built from 15 residues. CDR3 residues: CASSPMGQGGTEVFF. CDR3 in DNA: TGTGCCAGCTCACCGATGGGACAGGGAGGCACTGAAGTTTTCTTT.

This clonotype was counted ten times or more. V is TRBV30 and J is TRBJ2-2; TRBD2 aligns across 8 bases. The V and J ends lost 1 base and 5 bases, in that order; junction bases with no gene match: 3. This CDR3 is 14 amino acids long. Germline lookup yields CDR1 GTSNPN and CDR2 SVGIG (reference sequence). CDR3 bases: TGTGCCTGGAGTGGTAGCGGGGTAACCGGGGAGCTGTTTTTT. Translation: CAWSGSGVTGELFF.

With regard to this clonotype: Just one base apart from a much larger clone, this may be a read error. V usage is TRBV3-1 and J usage is TRBJ2-7, with D perhaps TRBD1 or TRBD2 (6 bases each). The length of the CDR3 is 16 residues. Germline CDR1 LGHDT, CDR2 YNNKEL (reference sequence). The V end lost 1 base, the J end lost 4 bases, and 17 bases lay between the germline ends. The CDR3 sequence is CASSQAGKGGNYEQYF. The CDR3, as DNA: TGTGCCAGCAGCCAAGCGGGCAAGGGGGGAAATTACGAGCAGTACTTC.

This clonotype was detected once. One base away lies a much larger clone, so this may be a sequencing read error. The V gene is TRBV3-1, the J gene TRBJ1-1; D not certain. V lost 3 bases and J 3 bases, leaving 11 bases between the germline ends. The CDR3 spans 14 residues. The germline CDR1 and CDR2 sequences are LGHDT and YNNKEL (reference sequence). The CDR3 DNA reads TGTGCCAGCAGCCATCTCGAGGAGTACACTGAAGCTTTCTTT. It translates to CASSHLEEYTEAFF. The full variable domain, with the rest looked up from reference TRBV3-1 and TRBJ1-1, is DTAVSQTPKYLVTQMGNDKSIKCEQNLGHDTMYWYKQDSKKFLKIMFSYNNKELIINETVPNRFSPKSPDKAHLNLHINSLELGDSAVYFCASSHLEEYTEAFFGQGTRLTVV.

This chain joins TRBV7-2 and TRBJ1-1; D remains unclear. Germline V lookup: CDR1 SGHTA, CDR2 FQGNSA. This CDR3 has 15 residues. Trimming took off 3 bases at V and 7 bases at J, with 18 bases between the two ends. DNA for the CDR3: TGTGCCAGCAGCTTTGGATCCCCGCGCTCGAGTGAAGCTTTCTTT. Amino acids: CASSFGSPRSSEAFF.

This chain connects TRBV7-2 to TRBJ1-1, with a weak D call TRBD1 (6 bases). The CDR3 length is 14 residues. Germline V gene lookup returns CDR1 SGHTA and CDR2 FQGNSA. Trimming left V 4 bases short and J 1 base short, with 10 bases between. The CDR3 reads CASSYRQANTEAFF. The CDR3 DNA sequence: TGTGCCAGCAGCTATCGACAGGCGAACACTGAAGCTTTCTTT.

This clonotype was detected ten times or more. The chain recombines TRBV12-3 or TRBV12-4 with TRBJ2-7; no firm D call. With 5 bases removed from V and 6 bases from J, the gap between germline ends came to 32 bases. This CDR3 region has 19 residues. The CDR3 is CASSLPTMFAQTSRSEQYF. In DNA, the CDR3 is TGTGCCAGCAGTCTCCCGACAATGTTCGCGCAAACATCAAGGTCCGAGCAGTACTTC.

A word on this clonotype: A much bigger clone sits one base away, suggesting this may be a read error. This CDR3 is missing its conserved last phenylalanine or tryptophan, likely due to a read error. This chain links TRBV13 with TRBJ2-1; D possibly corresponds to TRBD2 (6 bases). The length of the CDR3 is 17 residues. V shed 4 bases and J shed 4 bases, with 20 bases lying between them. Per germline, CDR1 PRHDT and CDR2 FYEKMQ (reference sequence). CDR3 sequence (DNA): TGTGCCAGCAGCTACGGCGGGACTTCCAGAGGGTACAATGAGCAGTTCTCC. Translating it yields CASSYGGTSRGYNEQFS.

Comments on this clonotype: One end of the junction is discordant with germline, which a read error may explain. The CDR3 reads CDWRTPGGYQETQYF. CDR3 coding DNA: TGTGACTGGAGAACCCCAGGGGGCTACCAAGAGACCCAGTACTTC. The rearrangement joins TRBV30 to TRBJ2-5; 8 nucleotides match TRBD1. The CDR3 has 15 residues. Germline V lookup: CDR1 GTSNPN, CDR2 SVGIG (reference sequence).

This clonotype was observed many times. V usage is TRBV19 and J usage is TRBJ1-5; maybe TRBD1 (6 bases). The CDR3 runs to 15 residues. The germline CDR1 and CDR2 sequences are LNHDA and SQIVND (reference sequence). V shed 3 bases and J shed 15 bases, with 24 bases lying between them. CDR3 sequence (DNA): TGTGCCAGTAGTATGCCCGACAGGTCCTTTACTACGTGGCATTTT. It is translated as CASSMPDRSFTTWHF.

This clonotype has more than one count but fewer than ten. The chain combines TRBV5-6 with TRBJ1-5; TRBD1 agrees at 10 bases. The length of the CDR3 is 17 residues. Germline V gene sequence: CDR1 SGHDT, CDR2 YYEEEE. V shed 0 bases and J 0 bases; nucleotides not matched to a gene: 3. CDR3 loop: CASSLGQGARSNQPQHF. For the CDR3, the DNA is TGTGCCAGCAGCTTGGGACAGGGGGCGCGTAGCAATCAGCCCCAGCATTTT.

This clonotype was found many times. This rearrangement joins TRBV9 to TRBJ2-2, with 8 bases matching TRBD1. CDR1 is SGDLS and CDR2 is YYNGEE in the germline V gene. J was trimmed by 4 bases and V by 0 bases; bases with no gene match: 5. The CDR3 has 16 amino acids. CDR3 coding DNA: TGTGCCAGCAGCGTAGCCGGACAGGGAGGCACCGGGGAGCTGTTTTTT. It is translated as CASSVAGQGGTGELFF.

This clonotype was seen only a few times. This sequence joins TRBV27 and TRBJ1-5; a weak D match, TRBD1 (5 bases). V was clipped by 3 bases and J by 6 bases, with 12 bases between them. The germline CDR1 and CDR2 sequences are MNHEY and SMNVEV (reference sequence). This CDR3 spans 14 amino acids. The CDR3 DNA is TGTGCCAGCAGTTTGGGGGTCTACGGTCAGCCCCAGCATTTT. Its protein is CASSLGVYGQPQHF.

This clonotype was detected only a few times. The genes are TRBV5-1 and TRBJ1-4, with D possibly matching TRBD1 (5 bases). Germline-derived CDR1 and CDR2 are SGHRS and YFSETQ. V lost 2 bases to trimming and J lost 2 bases, with 13 bases between them. The CDR3 runs 16 residues. The CDR3 DNA sequence: TGCGCCAGCAGCTTAATAGCCAGGGATACTAATGAAAAACTGTTTTTT. Its protein is CASSLIARDTNEKLFF.

There are a few counts of this clonotype. V usage is TRBV9 and J usage is TRBJ1-2; 11 bases agree with TRBD1. V trimming: 4 bases; J trimming: 4 bases; junction bases outside the gene matches: 12. The length of the CDR3 is 17 residues. Germline values: CDR1 SGDLS, CDR2 YYNGEE. CDR3 loop: CASSTPRTGGAGYGYTF. CDR3 nucleotide sequence: TGTGCCAGCAGCACGCCCCGGACAGGGGGCGCGGGCTATGGCTACACCTTC.

This clonotype was counted at least ten times. The chain recombines TRBV14 with TRBJ2-1; 7 nucleotides line up with TRBD1. The CDR3 length is 16 residues. Per germline, CDR1 SGHDN and CDR2 FVKESK. After removal of 0 bases from V and 0 bases from J, the junction contained 2 bases not matched to a gene. The CDR3 DNA reads as TGTGCCAGCAGCCAAGAACGGGACAGCTCCTACAATGAGCAGTTCTTC. As protein: CASSQERDSSYNEQFF.